This TCR beta chain was retrieved from a study of cytotoxic CD8 clonotypes in ibrutinib-treated CLL. The CDR3 covers 11 residues. The ends were cut back, 5 bases at V and 2 bases at J, with 4 bases in the middle. The germline V gene has CDR1 SGHRS and CDR2 YFSETQ. Method: immunoSEQ multiplex PCR; TCRdb's copy keeps in-frame clones and lacks some. The sample records 250,000 to 350,000 clones, 70% to 80% being singletons. The specimen comprised PBMCs, sampled at disease progression, from a patient treated with ibrutinib. This TCR came from a human donor with chronic lymphocytic leukemia. The V and J genes are TRBV5-1 and TRBJ1-1; no firm D call. The CDR3, as DNA: TGCGCCAGCAGGATAAACACTGAAGCTTTCTTT. Amino acids: CASRINTEAFF.